These 28 T cell receptor beta chains share one sample of origin, sequenced in a study of sequential checkpoint blockade in melanoma. The treatment: randomized to nivolumab then ipilimumab (arm A) or the reverse (arm B). TCRdb keeps only in-frame clones here, not all; method: immunoSEQ multiplex PCR. The profile shows around 25,000 clones, almost 85% of them singletons. The material was CD8+ T cells sorted from blood (inferred from file names), obtained from a patient given nivolumab and ipilimumab in sequence. The receptors were sampled from a human donor with melanoma.

The chain combines TRBV18 with TRBJ2-5, with no clear D. From germline, CDR1 is KGHSH and CDR2 LQKENI. The CDR3 loop spans 14 amino acids. V dropped 1 base and J dropped 4 bases, with 10 bases sitting between them. CDR3 in DNA: TGTGCCAGCTCACCACGAGGAATCCCAGAGACCCAGTACTTC. Translation: CASSPRGIPETQYF.

This clone appeared once. The rearrangement uses TRBV6-5 and TRBJ1-2, with a tentative D call TRBD1 (5 bases). From germline, CDR1 is MNHEY and CDR2 SVGAGI. The CDR3 covers 15 residues. The V gene lost 5 bases and the J gene lost 2 bases, with 15 bases spanning the gap. In DNA form, the CDR3 reads TGTGCCAGCAGTAACCCGAAAAGGGGAAACTATGGCTACACCTTC. This translates into CASSNPKRGNYGYTF.

V usage is TRBV29-1 and J usage is TRBJ2-7; 13 nucleotides align to TRBD2. Germline CDR1 is SQVTM and CDR2 is ANQGSEA. The CDR3 length is 15 residues. With 1 base clipped from V and 3 bases from J, the junction kept 3 bases outside the gene matches. DNA for the CDR3: TGCAGCGTTGAAGGGACTAGCGGGAGTCTCTACGAGCAGTACTTC. Its translation is CSVEGTSGSLYEQYF.

This clone was detected a few times. V and J are TRBV5-1 and TRBJ2-7; tentatively, D is TRBD1 (5 bases). Germline V lookup: CDR1 SGHRS, CDR2 YFSETQ. The CDR3 is made up of 14 amino acids. With 1 base removed from V and 6 bases from J, the gap between germline ends came to 14 bases. As DNA, the CDR3 is TGCGCCAGCAGCTTGTCGCAGGGCGTTCCCGAGCAGTACTTC. Amino acids: CASSLSQGVPEQYF.

V and J are TRBV5-1 and TRBJ2-3; 7 bases map to TRBD2. V was pared by 2 bases and J by 6 bases, with 6 bases of the junction left unmatched. Looked up from germline, CDR1 is SGHRS and CDR2 is YFSETQ. The CDR3 consists of 14 residues. Here the CDR3 reads CASSLGLEVDTQYF. The DNA for the CDR3 is TGCGCCAGCAGCTTAGGACTAGAGGTGGATACGCAGTATTTT. Variable domain in full (rest from reference TRBV5-1 and TRBJ2-3): KAGVTQTPRYLIKTRGQQVTLSCSPISGHRSVSWYQQTPGQGLQFLFEYFSETQRNKGNFPGRFSGRQFSNSRSEMNVSTLELGDSALYLCASSLGLEVDTQYFGPGTRLTVL.

V usage is TRBV2 and J usage is TRBJ2-6; D is undetermined. This CDR3 comprises 15 residues. Trimming removed 2 bases from V and 0 bases from J, with 5 bases in between. The germline V gene encodes CDR1 SNHLY and CDR2 FYNNEI. The CDR3 here is CASSEISSGANVLTF. The CDR3 DNA reads as TGTGCCAGCAGTGAAATCTCCTCTGGGGCCAACGTCCTGACTTTC.

The J gene is TRBJ1-2, the V gene TRBV7-9; D is unclear. The CDR3 consists of 11 residues. The V end lost 1 base, the J end lost 8 bases, and 5 bases lay between the germline ends. Germline V lookup: CDR1 SEHNR, CDR2 FQNEAQ (reference sequence). The chain's CDR3 is CASSLVGGYTF. DNA for the CDR3: TGTGCCAGCAGCTTAGTCGGGGGCTACACCTTC.

V usage is TRBV6-1 and J usage is TRBJ1-6; the D is unclear. V was trimmed by 3 bases and J by 9 bases, leaving 6 bases between them. This CDR3 comprises 12 residues. The germline CDR1 and CDR2 sequences are MNHNS and SASEGT. In DNA, the CDR3 is TGTGCCAGCAGTGACCTCAGTTCACCCCTCCACTTT. Translated: CASSDLSSPLHF.

A word on this clone: Other DNA sequences in this sample translate to the same CDR3. The chain employs TRBV2 and TRBJ1-1; a possible D gene is TRBD1 (5 bases). Trimming left V 6 bases short and J 3 bases short, with 11 bases between. In germline, CDR1 is SNHLY, CDR2 FYNNEI. The CDR3 is 13 residues long. CDR3 residues: CASRGDSYTEAFF. Written as DNA, the CDR3 is TGTGCCAGCAGAGGCGACAGTTACACTGAAGCTTTCTTT.

This clone was counted once. The junction shows a germline mismatch at one end, possibly a read error. Additional DNA sequences in this sample encode the identical CDR3. The rearrangement links TRBV28 to TRBJ2-7, with 10 bases that match TRBD2. CDR3 length: 16 amino acids. Germline lookup yields CDR1 MDHEN and CDR2 SYDVKM. CDR3 in DNA: TGTGCCAGCAGTTTCTATCTAGCGGGAGTCTCCTACGAACAGTACTTC. As protein: CASSFYLAGVSYEQYF. The full variable domain, rest sourced from reference TRBV28 and TRBJ2-7, is DVKVTQSSRYLVKRTGEKVFLECVQDMDHENMFWYRQDPGLGLRLIYFSYDVKMKEKGDIPEGYSVSREKKERFSLILESASTNQTSMYLCASSFYLAGVSYEQYFGPGTRLTVT.

V and J are TRBV18 and TRBJ2-1; possibly TRBD1 for D (7 bases). The CDR3 contains 16 residues. Germline lookup yields CDR1 KGHSH and CDR2 LQKENI. V shed 5 bases and J shed 0 bases, with 14 bases lying between them. CDR3: CASSGGGGLSYNEQFF. DNA for the CDR3: TGTGCCAGCTCAGGAGGGGGCGGACTCTCCTACAATGAGCAGTTCTTC.

The chain links TRBV7-9 to TRBJ1-1, with D possibly matching TRBD1 (6 bases). The CDR3 extends over 13 amino acids. V was trimmed by 8 bases and J by 0 bases, leaving 10 bases between them. Per the germline V gene, CDR1 is SEHNR and CDR2 is FQNEAQ (reference sequence). The CDR3 sequence is CASAGQMNTEAFF. Here the CDR3 DNA reads TGTGCCAGCGCCGGACAGATGAACACTGAAGCTTTCTTT. The whole variable domain, remainder taken from reference TRBV7-9 and TRBJ1-1, is DTGVSQNPRHKITKRGQNVTFRCDPISEHNRLYWYRQTLGQGPEFLTYFQNEAQLEKSRLLSDRFSAERPKGSFSTLEIQRTEQGDSAMYLCASAGQMNTEAFFGQGTRLTVV.

The rearrangement joins TRBV2 to TRBJ2-5; 9 bases are a match to TRBD1. Germline CDR1 SNHLY, CDR2 FYNNEI. The CDR3 covers 16 residues. V trimming: 6 bases; J trimming: 0 bases; junction bases outside the gene matches: 8. CDR3 DNA: TGTGCCAGCAGATCGGACAGGGGCCGGTACCAAGAGACCCAGTACTTC. This gives the protein CASRSDRGRYQETQYF.

The J gene is TRBJ2-5, the V gene TRBV5-4; TRBD2 might be the D (6 bases). Between the trimmed V and J ends, which lost 0 bases and 2 bases, there was a span of 11 bases. The CDR3 contains 15 residues. Germline assignment: CDR1 SGHNT and CDR2 YYREEE (reference sequence). DNA of the CDR3: TGTGCCAGCAGCTTGGATAGCGGAGTACAAGAGACCCAGTACTTC. It codes for CASSLDSGVQETQYF.

The rearrangement joins TRBV10-3 to TRBJ2-4, with D maybe TRBD1 (7 bases). Germline CDR1 reads ENHRY; CDR2 reads SYGVKD. The CDR3 has 15 residues. Trimming removed 4 bases at V and 1 base at J, with 11 bases between. CDR3 region: CAISGAGGAKNIQYF. The CDR3 bases are TGTGCCATCAGTGGAGCAGGGGGGGCCAAAAACATTCAGTACTTC.

The J gene is TRBJ2-2, the V gene TRBV19, with D possibly TRBD1 on 6 matching bases. V lost 4 bases, J lost 6 bases, and 12 bases lay in between. The CDR3 consists of 14 residues. In germline, CDR1 is LNHDA, CDR2 SQIVND (reference sequence). CDR3 coding DNA: TGTGCCAGTAGTAAACAGGGATCTGCCGGGGAGCTGTTTTTT. Translation gives CASSKQGSAGELFF.

This clone showed up just a few times. The genes are TRBV14 and TRBJ1-2, with TRBD1 matching 9 bases. Germline assignment: CDR1 SGHDN and CDR2 FVKESK. The CDR3 sequence is 16 residues long. With 0 bases clipped from V and 2 bases from J, the junction kept 4 bases outside the gene matches. CDR3 bases: TGTGCCAGCAGCCAAGATTTAGGACAGGGGAACTATGGCTACACCTTC. This codes for CASSQDLGQGNYGYTF.

The chain uses TRBV7-8 and TRBJ2-2; the D gene is possibly TRBD1 (6 bases). This CDR3 is built from 13 residues. The germline CDR1 and CDR2 sequences are SGHVS and FQNEAQ. The V end was cut by 6 bases, the J end by 1 base, with 6 bases between. The CDR3 protein is CASRQGNTGELFF. CDR3 DNA: TGTGCCAGCAGACAGGGGAACACCGGGGAGCTGTTTTTT.

The V gene is TRBV30, the J gene TRBJ2-6, with 9 bases identical to TRBD1. Per the germline V gene, CDR1 is GTSNPN and CDR2 is SVGIG (reference sequence). After removal of 2 bases from V and 0 bases from J, the junction contained 5 bases not matched to a gene. This CDR3 spans 17 amino acids. CDR3 in DNA: TGTGCCTGGAGTCCGGGACAGGGCATCTCTGGGGCCAACGTCCTGACTTTC. Protein product: CAWSPGQGISGANVLTF. The variable domain in full, completed from reference TRBV30 and TRBJ2-6, reads SQTIHQWPATLVQPVGSPLSLECTVEGTSNPNLYWYRQAAGRGLQLLFYSVGIGQISSEVPQNLSASRPQDRQFILSSKKLLLSDSGFYLCAWSPGQGISGANVLTFGAGSRLTVL.

The V gene is TRBV25-1, the J gene TRBJ2-1; D uncertain. This CDR3 comprises 11 residues. V dropped 8 bases and J dropped 4 bases, with 6 bases sitting between them. Germline CDR1 MGHDK, CDR2 SYGVNS. CDR3 amino acids: CASAVYNEQFF. CDR3 bases: TGTGCCAGCGCAGTGTACAATGAGCAGTTCTTC.

The genes are TRBV18 and TRBJ1-1; TRBD1 matches at 9 bases. After removal of 3 bases from V and 1 base from J, the junction contained 9 bases not matched to a gene. CDR3 size: 17 residues. Germline V lookup: CDR1 KGHSH, CDR2 LQKENI. In DNA, the CDR3 is TGTGCCAGCTCACCGGGACAGGGCAAAAGGAGGAACACTGAAGCTTTCTTT. Translating gives CASSPGQGKRRNTEAFF. Drawing the rest from reference TRBV18 and TRBJ1-1, the complete variable domain is NAGVMQNPRHLVRRRGQEARLRCSPMKGHSHVYWYRQLPEEGLKFMVYLQKENIIDESGMPKERFSAEFPKEGPSILRIQQVVRGDSAAYFCASSPGQGKRRNTEAFFGQGTRLTVV.

This rearrangement joins TRBV7-2 to TRBJ1-2, with 9 bases lining up with TRBD1. Germline CDR1 is SGHTA and CDR2 is FQGNSA. V dropped 4 bases and J dropped 6; count of bases not matched to a gene: 6. The CDR3 is made up of 14 amino acids. CDR3 sequence: CASSSLQGADGYTF. CDR3 bases: TGTGCCAGCAGCTCCTTACAGGGGGCAGATGGCTACACCTTC.

The table lists this clone with a few counts. The chain couples TRBV18 to TRBJ2-5, with D perhaps matching TRBD1 (6 bases). Germline CDR1 is KGHSH and CDR2 is LQKENI. V lost 4 bases to trimming and J lost 5 bases, with 20 bases between them. The CDR3 sequence is 16 residues long. CDR3 in amino acids: CASSHLGQSRTETQYF. The CDR3 DNA follows: TGTGCCAGCTCACACCTTGGACAGTCGAGGACGGAGACCCAGTACTTC. Combining the CDR3 with reference TRBV18 and TRBJ2-5 gives the whole variable domain NAGVMQNPRHLVRRRGQEARLRCSPMKGHSHVYWYRQLPEEGLKFMVYLQKENIIDESGMPKERFSAEFPKEGPSILRIQQVVRGDSAAYFCASSHLGQSRTETQYFGPGTRLLVL.

This clone was found a few times. The chain recombines TRBV19 with TRBJ2-1; 9 positions match TRBD1. CDR1 LNHDA and CDR2 SQIVND come from the germline V gene (reference sequence). The CDR3 extends over 15 amino acids. J lost 2 bases, V lost 3 bases, and 2 bases had no gene match. In nucleotides, the CDR3 is TGTGCCAGTAGTATTGACAGGGGGGCCTACAATGAGCAGTTCTTC. It codes for CASSIDRGAYNEQFF. The full variable domain, its missing parts supplied by reference TRBV19 and TRBJ2-1, is DGGITQSPKYLFRKEGQNVTLSCEQNLNHDAMYWYRQDPGQGLRLIYYSQIVNDFQKGDIAEGYSVSREKKESFPLTVTSAQKNPTAFYLCASSIDRGAYNEQFFGPGTRLTVL.

The chain employs TRBV18 and TRBJ2-7; 7 bases fit TRBD2. There are 14 residues in the CDR3. With V trimmed by 4 bases and J by 2 bases, 5 bases remained unmatched. CDR1 is KGHSH, CDR2 LQKENI, per germline. CDR3: CASSRAGATYEQYF. The CDR3 coding sequence is TGTGCCAGCTCACGCGCGGGAGCCACCTACGAGCAGTACTTC.

V is TRBV28 and J is TRBJ1-2, with unresolved D. The CDR3 is made up of 12 amino acids. CDR1 is MDHEN, CDR2 SYDVKM, per germline. The germline V and J ends were trimmed by 2 bases and 4 bases, with 5 bases remaining between them. CDR3 protein: CASSLEGYGYTF. For the CDR3, the DNA is TGTGCCAGCAGTTTAGAGGGCTATGGCTACACCTTC.

This chain links TRBV6-6 with TRBJ2-7; the D gene is possibly TRBD1 (6 bases). Germline CDR1 MNHNY, CDR2 SVGAGI (reference sequence). V was trimmed by 5 bases and J by 7 bases, leaving 9 bases between them. The CDR3 runs 11 residues. This CDR3 is CASSRTGEQYF. CDR3 DNA: TGTGCCAGCAGTAGAACAGGGGAGCAGTACTTC.

The sample holds a few counts of this clone. The gene calls are TRBV11-1 and TRBJ1-1; perhaps TRBD1 as D (6 bases). CDR3 size: 13 residues. V lost 3 bases, J lost 8 bases, and 13 bases lay in between. Germline CDR1 reads SGHAT; CDR2 reads FQDESV (reference sequence). CDR3 sequence: CASSLIRGREAFF. The CDR3 region has the DNA TGTGCCAGCAGCTTGATCAGGGGAAGGGAAGCTTTCTTT.